Listed here is a single TCR beta chain. The antigen remains unidentified. The CDR3 is made up of 15 amino acids. CDR1 is MDHEN, CDR2 SYDVKM, per germline. V trimming: 3 bases; J trimming: 5 bases; junction bases outside the gene matches: 6. This sample stems from a study of cytomegalovirus exposure and HLA in healthy donors. Study-wide results and caveats: With later analysis, a missense DCLRE1C variant became linked to TCR beta V- and J-gene trimming. Sequencing had likely introduced a cluster of highly shared sequence variants as an artifact. Diagnosis of cytomegalovirus status made by the classifier reportedly showed high specificity and sensitivity.

PCR used 60 Vbeta primers and 13 Jbeta primers. The protocol was immunoSEQ multiplex PCR, while the TCRdb copy is restricted to in-frame clones and leaves out a portion. The data show more than 130,000 clones, roughly 75% seen once. Sequencing used PBMCs. The origin of this receptor is a man aged 25-45 years in good health and CMV-seronegative. The J gene is TRBJ1-5, the V gene TRBV28; TRBD1 aligns across 8 bases. The CDR3 protein is CASSFWQGAHQPQHF. CDR3 DNA sequence: TGTGCCAGCAGTTTTTGGCAGGGGGCACATCAGCCCCAGCATTTT.